The 21 T cell receptor beta chains below all came from one sample that was sequenced in a study of regulatory T cells in long-lasting Graves disease. As to time point: newly diagnosed GD, antithyroid drugs for less than 3 months. The TCR library used RNA extracted from PBMCs. CDR3 regions were amplified by Arm-PCR using iRepertoire HTBI primers to build TCR beta libraries. TCRdb re-called the multiplex PCR reads through MiXCR, storing one row per CDR3 protein. The data contain roughly 610,000 distinct CDR3 sequences, about 16% of them seen just once; the ten biggest clones take up about 11%. These same data were also listed under a study on T cells in Graves' hyperthyroidism and ophthalmopathy.

Sequences were derived from peripheral blood mononuclear cells (PBMCs), sampled at new diagnosis, from a patient treated with antithyroid drugs. The source is a man younger than 35 with Graves disease.

This clonotype came up many times. J is TRBJ1-1 and V is TRBV15, with D possibly TRBD1 on 5 matching bases. The CDR3 covers 14 residues. Per the germline V gene, CDR1 is LNHNV and CDR2 is YYDKDF (reference sequence). V gave up 5 bases and J gave up 3 bases, with 13 bases separating them. The CDR3 is CATSRQGGYTEAFF. The DNA for the CDR3 is TGTGCCACCAGCCGGCAGGGCGGTTACACTGAAGCTTTCTTT.

V and J are TRBV29-1 and TRBJ2-3; D is undetermined. V was clipped by 6 bases and J by 1 base, with 17 bases between them. Per the germline V gene, CDR1 is SQVTM and CDR2 is ANQGSEA. CDR3 size: 15 residues. The CDR3: CSVIPRIGRTDTQYF. For the CDR3, the DNA is TGCAGCGTCATACCGAGGATAGGCCGCACAGATACGCAGTATTTT.

This clonotype was observed many times. The chain couples TRBV5-1 to TRBJ2-1; no firm D call. This CDR3 has 19 amino acids. V was cut by 0 bases and J by 4 bases, with 23 bases left in between. Per the germline V gene, CDR1 is SGHRS and CDR2 is YFSETQ. As DNA, the CDR3 is TGCGCCAGCAGCTTGGCCTGGTCGACGGTGGTTGGTACGTACAATGAGCAGTTCTTC. It yields the protein CASSLAWSTVVGTYNEQFF.

The chain employs TRBV15 and TRBJ2-3, with 13 bases fitting TRBD2. Unmatched junction bases numbered 11, after V lost 0 bases and J lost 5 bases. Looked up from germline, CDR1 is LNHNV and CDR2 is YYDKDF (reference sequence). This CDR3 contains 19 residues. The CDR3: CATSRERLAGGSGEDTQYF. In DNA form, the CDR3 reads TGTGCCACCAGCAGAGAAAGACTAGCGGGAGGTTCTGGTGAAGATACGCAGTATTTT.

This clonotype occurred a few times. The gene calls are TRBV19 and TRBJ2-7, with TRBD2 matching over 9 bases. The germline V gene encodes CDR1 LNHDA and CDR2 SQIVND (reference sequence). Losses at the gene ends were 3 bases for V and 3 bases for J; bases not matched to a gene: 6. The CDR3 contains 15 residues. CDR3 sequence (DNA): TGTGCCAGTAGTATCGCGGGAGGGCGTCACTACGAGCAGTACTTC. It codes for CASSIAGGRHYEQYF.

This clonotype was seen repeatedly, ten times or more. The CDR3, as DNA: TGTGCCAGCAGCGCCGGGGGGGCAAGCAATCAGCCCCAGCATTTT. Translation: CASSAGGASNQPQHF. V usage is TRBV2 and J usage is TRBJ1-5; D is possibly TRBD1 (6 bases). The CDR3 runs 15 residues. Trimming took 6 bases from V and 1 from J, leaving 13 bases between them. CDR1 is SNHLY, CDR2 FYNNEI, per germline.

This clonotype was detected many times. The chain employs TRBV7-9 and TRBJ2-1, with 7 bases that match TRBD1. The germline gives CDR1 SEHNR, CDR2 FQNEAQ (reference sequence). The CDR3 is 12 amino acids. V lost 8 bases, J lost 5 bases, and 3 bases stayed unmatched. The chain's CDR3 is CASCDRDNEQFF. CDR3 DNA sequence: TGTGCCAGCTGTGACAGGGACAATGAGCAGTTCTTC.

The V gene is TRBV29-1, the J gene TRBJ1-5, with D maybe TRBD1 (6 bases). V gave up 5 bases and J gave up 6 bases, with 11 bases separating them. The CDR3 runs to 12 residues. Germline CDR1 SQVTM, CDR2 ANQGSEA. CDR3 in amino acids: CSVRQVGQPQHF. DNA for the CDR3: TGCAGCGTTCGACAGGTGGGTCAGCCCCAGCATTTT.

The chain combines TRBV18 with TRBJ1-1; D perhaps matches TRBD1 (5 bases). CDR3 length equals 14 residues. Per the germline V gene, CDR1 is KGHSH and CDR2 is LQKENI. V lost 7 bases, J lost 7 bases, and 19 bases lay in between. The CDR3 DNA reads as TGTGCCAGCTTACGGATCGGGGACGTCTTTGAAGCTTTCTTT. The encoded protein is CASLRIGDVFEAFF.

This clonotype was recorded many times. The chain joins TRBV28 to TRBJ2-3; D is ambiguous. The CDR3 runs 14 residues. Germline CDR1 reads MDHEN; CDR2 reads SYDVKM. V lost 1 base to trimming and J lost 2 bases, with 7 bases between them. The CDR3 loop is CASSLSHSTDTQYF. The CDR3 DNA follows: TGTGCCAGCAGTTTATCACATTCCACAGATACGCAGTATTTT.

The chain is built from TRBV7-9 and TRBJ2-3; D not certain. With 5 bases removed from V and 1 base from J, the gap between germline ends came to 13 bases. Germline CDR1 and CDR2: SEHNR and FQNEAQ (reference sequence). This CDR3 is 15 amino acids long. The CDR3, as DNA: TGTGCCAGCAGCACCCCTCCCCGGGGCACAGATACGCAGTATTTT. This codes for CASSTPPRGTDTQYF.

This rearrangement joins TRBV6-5 to TRBJ2-7; 9 nucleotides match TRBD1. CDR3 length: 13 residues. The V segment lost 8 bases and the J segment 3 bases; nucleotides outside the gene matches: 5. Germline CDR1 reads MNHEY; CDR2 reads SVGAGI. The CDR3: CASRWTGDYEQYF. The CDR3 nucleotides read TGTGCCAGCCGTTGGACAGGGGACTACGAGCAGTACTTC.

This clonotype came up many times. The chain recombines TRBV7-2 with TRBJ2-1; 10 bases map to TRBD2. The CDR3 sequence is 18 residues long. Per the germline V gene, CDR1 is SGHTA and CDR2 is FQGNSA. V lost 1 base and J lost 2; bases outside the gene matches: 8. The CDR3 is CASSLVSSGGGTYNEQFF. DNA of the CDR3: TGTGCCAGCAGCTTAGTCTCTAGCGGGGGCGGTACCTACAATGAGCAGTTCTTC.

V is TRBV14 and J is TRBJ2-1; D possibly matches TRBD1 or TRBD2 (5 bases each). The ends were cut back, 0 bases at V and 4 bases at J, with 16 bases in the middle. Germline CDR1 reads SGHDN; CDR2 reads FVKESK. The CDR3 is made up of 17 amino acids. CDR3 nucleotides: TGTGCCAGCAGCCAAGATCGGCCGGGGCCGAAATACAATGAGCAGTTCTTC. Its protein product is CASSQDRPGPKYNEQFF.

This clonotype was recorded at least ten times. The rearrangement links TRBV20-1 to TRBJ2-7; D is possibly TRBD1 (6 bases). V lost 1 base to trimming and J lost 3 bases, with 13 bases between them. The CDR3 totals 14 residues. The germline V gene encodes CDR1 DFQATT and CDR2 SNEGSKA (reference sequence). The CDR3 sequence is CSARGGQRNYEQYF. In nucleotides, the CDR3 is TGCAGTGCTAGAGGGGGGCAGAGAAACTACGAGCAGTACTTC.

This clonotype has ten or more counts. The chain combines TRBV20-1 with TRBJ2-7; 10 nucleotides align to TRBD2. There are 13 residues in the CDR3. CDR1 and CDR2 (germline): DFQATT, SNEGSKA (reference sequence). The V gene end was trimmed by 7 bases and the J gene end by 5 bases; junction bases not matched to a gene: 8. In nucleotides, the CDR3 is TGCAGTGTCAGACCTAGCGGGGGCAACGAGCAGTACTTC. Translated: CSVRPSGGNEQYF.

There are a few counts of this clonotype. The CDR3 is CASSFGPETQYF. The CDR3, as DNA: TGTGCCAGCAGCTTCGGGCCGGAGACCCAGTACTTC. V gene TRBV7-9 combines with J gene TRBJ2-5; D unclear. The germline gives CDR1 SEHNR, CDR2 FQNEAQ (reference sequence). This CDR3 is built from 12 residues. Trimming pared 3 bases from V and 5 bases from J, leaving 7 bases between. Full variable domain (missing parts from reference TRBV7-9 and TRBJ2-5): DTGVSQNPRHKITKRGQNVTFRCDPISEHNRLYWYRQTLGQGPEFLTYFQNEAQLEKSRLLSDRFSAERPKGSFSTLEIQRTEQGDSAMYLCASSFGPETQYFGPGTRLLVL.

In its sample, this clonotype was seen many times. The V and J genes are TRBV25-1 and TRBJ2-3, with 9 bases matching TRBD2. The V and J ends lost 1 base and 2 bases, in that order; junction bases with no gene match: 4. Germline V gene data show CDR1 as MGHDK and CDR2 as SYGVNS. The CDR3 has 16 amino acids. This chain's CDR3 is CASSEFGGRDTDTQYF. DNA of the CDR3: TGTGCCAGCAGTGAATTCGGCGGGAGGGACACAGATACGCAGTATTTT. The entire variable domain, with the rest obtained from reference TRBV25-1 and TRBJ2-3, is as follows: EADIYQTPRYLVIGTGKKITLECSQTMGHDKMYWYQQDPGMELHLIHYSYGVNSTEKGDLSSESTVSRIRTEHFPLTLESARPSHTSQYLCASSEFGGRDTDTQYFGPGTRLTVL.

This clonotype was picked up many times. The chain joins TRBV5-1 to TRBJ2-3, with 9 bases matching TRBD1. J was trimmed by 4 bases and V by 4 bases; bases with no gene match: 13. This CDR3 has 17 amino acids. Looked up from germline, CDR1 is SGHRS and CDR2 is YFSETQ. The CDR3 sequence is CASSPLASTGGADTQYF. In DNA form, the CDR3 reads TGCGCCAGCAGCCCTCTAGCATCGACAGGGGGAGCAGATACGCAGTATTTT.

This clonotype has a handful of counts. The chain is built from TRBV19 and TRBJ2-1, with 16 bases that match TRBD2. The ends lost 4 bases at V and 7 bases at J; junction bases unmatched: 16. CDR3 length: 20 amino acids. CDR1 is LNHDA, CDR2 SQIVND, per germline (reference sequence). This chain's CDR3 is CASSTRPGTSGRVRGNEQFF. The CDR3, as DNA: TGTGCCAGTAGTACCCGTCCCGGGACTAGCGGGAGGGTAAGAGGGAATGAGCAGTTCTTC.

The V and J genes are TRBV12-3 or TRBV12-4 and TRBJ1-5; 12 bases line up with TRBD1. V dropped 5 bases and J dropped 2; count of bases not matched to a gene: 7. This CDR3 region has 17 residues. CDR3 coding DNA: TGTGCCAGCAGTACCGGGACAGGGGGCGTGGGCAATCAGCCCCAGCATTTT. Amino acids: CASSTGTGGVGNQPQHF.